The 4 T cell receptor beta chains listed next were all sequenced from one sample in a study of cytomegalovirus exposure and HLA in healthy donors. The PCR had 60 Vbeta and 13 Jbeta primers. Here immunoSEQ multiplex PCR was the method, and the copy in TCRdb shows in-frame clones only, minus some. The table lists under 100,000 clones, 60% to 85% of them singletons. Specimen: PBMCs. The receptors shown here come from a boy between 10 and 17 years old in good health and CMV-seronegative.

CDR3 amino acids: CACSGVYTQYF. In DNA form, the CDR3 reads TGTGCCTGCTCCGGGGTCTATACGCAGTATTTT. The chain couples TRBV30 to TRBJ2-3, with a possible D match to TRBD2 (5 bases). The CDR3 consists of 11 residues. Germline V gene sequence: CDR1 GTSNPN, CDR2 SVGIG (reference sequence). V lost 6 bases, J lost 7 bases, and 11 bases lay in between.

This sequence joins TRBV4-3 and TRBJ1-4; 8 positions agree with TRBD1. Losses at the gene ends were 2 bases for V and 8 bases for J; bases not matched to a gene: 7. The CDR3 runs to 15 residues. Germline V lookup: CDR1 LGHNA, CDR2 YSLEER. CDR3 protein: CASSQTDRGVEKLFF. CDR3 nucleotides: TGCGCCAGCAGCCAAACCGACAGGGGTGTAGAAAAACTGTTTTTT.

This clone was counted a few times. The chain has TRBV4-2 and TRBJ2-5; 8 bases fit TRBD1. TRBJ2-7 matches the DNA end more closely, so the J call is doubtful. This CDR3 contains 16 residues. CDR1 is LGHNA and CDR2 is YNFKEQ in the germline V gene. CDR3 amino acids: CASSQSGTGSSYEQYF. The DNA of the CDR3 is TGTGCCAGCAGCCAATCCGGGACAGGAAGCTCCTACGAGCAGTACTTC.

This chain connects TRBV6-1 to TRBJ1-1; TRBD1 might be the D (6 bases). This CDR3 region has 14 residues. V lost 1 base and J 6 bases, leaving 12 bases between the germline ends. Germline V lookup: CDR1 MNHNS, CDR2 SASEGT. CDR3 residues: CASSEGPGGPEAFF. CDR3 DNA: TGTGCCAGCAGTGAAGGACCGGGGGGGCCTGAAGCTTTCTTT.